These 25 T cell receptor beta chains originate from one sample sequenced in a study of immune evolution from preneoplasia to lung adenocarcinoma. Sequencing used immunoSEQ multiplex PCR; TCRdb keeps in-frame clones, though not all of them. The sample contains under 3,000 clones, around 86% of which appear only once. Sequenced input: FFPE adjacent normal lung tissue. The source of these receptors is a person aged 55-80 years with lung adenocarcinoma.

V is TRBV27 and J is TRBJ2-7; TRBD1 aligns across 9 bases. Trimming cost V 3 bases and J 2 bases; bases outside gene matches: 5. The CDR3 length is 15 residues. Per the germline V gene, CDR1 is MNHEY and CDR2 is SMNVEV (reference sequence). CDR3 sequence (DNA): TGTGCCAGCAGTTTGGTCCGGGACAGGGCCTACGAGCAGTACTTC. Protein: CASSLVRDRAYEQYF.

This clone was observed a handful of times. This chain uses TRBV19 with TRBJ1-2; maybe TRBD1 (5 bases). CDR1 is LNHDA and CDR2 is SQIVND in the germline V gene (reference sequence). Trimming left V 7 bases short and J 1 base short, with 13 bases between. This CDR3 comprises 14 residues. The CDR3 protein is CASTSQGVNYGYTF. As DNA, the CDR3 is TGTGCCAGTACCTCGCAAGGGGTTAACTATGGCTACACCTTC. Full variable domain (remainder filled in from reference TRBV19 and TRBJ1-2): DGGITQSPKYLFRKEGQNVTLSCEQNLNHDAMYWYRQDPGQGLRLIYYSQIVNDFQKGDIAEGYSVSREKKESFPLTVTSAQKNPTAFYLCASTSQGVNYGYTFGSGTRLTVV.

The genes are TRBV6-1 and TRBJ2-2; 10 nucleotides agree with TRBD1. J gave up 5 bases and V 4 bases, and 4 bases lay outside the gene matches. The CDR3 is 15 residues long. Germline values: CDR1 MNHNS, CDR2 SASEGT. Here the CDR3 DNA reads TGTGCCAGCAGTGGGGGACAGGGGAAGACCGGGGAGCTGTTTTTT. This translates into CASSGGQGKTGELFF.

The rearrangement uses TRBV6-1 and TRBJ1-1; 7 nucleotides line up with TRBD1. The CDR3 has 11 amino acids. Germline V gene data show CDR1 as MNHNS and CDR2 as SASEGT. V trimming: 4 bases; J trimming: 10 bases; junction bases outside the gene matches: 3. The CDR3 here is CASSGQGRAFF. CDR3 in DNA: TGTGCCAGCAGTGGACAGGGAAGAGCTTTCTTT.

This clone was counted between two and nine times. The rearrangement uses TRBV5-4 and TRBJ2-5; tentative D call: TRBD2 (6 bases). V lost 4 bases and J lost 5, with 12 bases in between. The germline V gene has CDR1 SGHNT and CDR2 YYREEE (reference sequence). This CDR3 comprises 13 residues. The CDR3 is CASSPGEGETQYF. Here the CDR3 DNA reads TGTGCCAGCAGCCCGGGAGAGGGGGAGACCCAGTACTTC.

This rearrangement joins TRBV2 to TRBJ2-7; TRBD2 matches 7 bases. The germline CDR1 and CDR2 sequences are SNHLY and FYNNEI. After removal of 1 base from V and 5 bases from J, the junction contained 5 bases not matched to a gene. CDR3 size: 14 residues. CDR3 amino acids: CASSEGSGGDEQYF. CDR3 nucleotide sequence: TGTGCCAGCAGTGAAGGATCTGGGGGGGACGAGCAGTACTTC.

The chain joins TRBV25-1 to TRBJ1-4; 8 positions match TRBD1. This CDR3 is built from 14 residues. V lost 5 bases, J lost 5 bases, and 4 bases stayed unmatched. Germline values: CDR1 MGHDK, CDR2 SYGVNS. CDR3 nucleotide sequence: TGTGCCAGCAGTAGGACAGGGACGAATGAAAAACTGTTTTTT. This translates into CASSRTGTNEKLFF.

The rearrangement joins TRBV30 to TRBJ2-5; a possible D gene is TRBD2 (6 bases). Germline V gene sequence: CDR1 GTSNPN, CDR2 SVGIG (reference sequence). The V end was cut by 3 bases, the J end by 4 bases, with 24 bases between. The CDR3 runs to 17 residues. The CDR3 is CAWRTFPPGLGGETQYF. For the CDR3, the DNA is TGTGCCTGGAGAACTTTCCCCCCCGGACTCGGGGGAGAGACCCAGTACTTC. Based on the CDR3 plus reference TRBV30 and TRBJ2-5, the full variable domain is SQTIHQWPATLVQPVGSPLSLECTVEGTSNPNLYWYRQAAGRGLQLLFYSVGIGQISSEVPQNLSASRPQDRQFILSSKKLLLSDSGFYLCAWRTFPPGLGGETQYFGPGTRLLVL.

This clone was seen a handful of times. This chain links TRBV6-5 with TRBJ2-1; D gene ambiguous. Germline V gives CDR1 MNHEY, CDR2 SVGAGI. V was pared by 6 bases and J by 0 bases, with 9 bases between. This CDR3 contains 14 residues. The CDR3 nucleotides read TGTGCCAGCAGGGGCCCAAACTCCTACAATGAGCAGTTCTTC. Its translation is CASRGPNSYNEQFF.

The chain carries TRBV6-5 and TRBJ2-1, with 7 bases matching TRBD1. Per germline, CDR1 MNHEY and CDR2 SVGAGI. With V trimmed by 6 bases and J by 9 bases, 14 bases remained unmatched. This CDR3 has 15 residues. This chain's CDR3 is CASRSTGDHRGEQFF. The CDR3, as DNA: TGTGCCAGCAGATCCACAGGGGACCACCGTGGTGAGCAGTTCTTC.

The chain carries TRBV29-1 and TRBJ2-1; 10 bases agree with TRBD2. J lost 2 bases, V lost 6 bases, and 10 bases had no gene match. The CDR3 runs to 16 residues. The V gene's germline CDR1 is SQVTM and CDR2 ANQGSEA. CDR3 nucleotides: TGCAGCGTCGAAATACCCGGGACTAGCGCCTACAATGAGCAGTTCTTC. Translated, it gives CSVEIPGTSAYNEQFF.

The CDR3 nucleotides are TGCACCAGCAGCCAGTTGGAGGAGACCCAGTACTTC. Translating gives CTSSQLEETQYF. J is TRBJ2-5 and V is TRBV1; the DNA was not used to check the table's D call, TRBD2. TRBV1 is reported as a pseudogene. CDR3 length equals 12 residues.

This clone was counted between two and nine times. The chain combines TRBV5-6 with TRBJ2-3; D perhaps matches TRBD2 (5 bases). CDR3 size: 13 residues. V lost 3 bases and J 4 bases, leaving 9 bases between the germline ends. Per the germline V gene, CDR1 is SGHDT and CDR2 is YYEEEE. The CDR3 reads CASSSGYPDTQYF. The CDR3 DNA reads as TGTGCCAGCAGCTCGGGGTACCCAGATACGCAGTATTTT.

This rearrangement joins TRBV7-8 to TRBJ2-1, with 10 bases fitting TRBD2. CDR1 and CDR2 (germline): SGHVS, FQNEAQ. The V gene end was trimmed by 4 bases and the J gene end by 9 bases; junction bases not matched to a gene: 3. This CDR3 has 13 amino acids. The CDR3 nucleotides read TGTGCCAGCAGCTCTAGCGGGAGTCCTGAGCAGTTCTTC. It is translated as CASSSSGSPEQFF. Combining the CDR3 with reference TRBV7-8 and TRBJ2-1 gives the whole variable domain GAGVSQSPRYKVAKRGQDVALRCDPISGHVSLFWYQQALGQGPEFLTYFQNEAQLDKSGLPSDRFFAERPEGSVSTLKIQRTQQEDSAVYLCASSSSGSPEQFFGPGTRLTVL.

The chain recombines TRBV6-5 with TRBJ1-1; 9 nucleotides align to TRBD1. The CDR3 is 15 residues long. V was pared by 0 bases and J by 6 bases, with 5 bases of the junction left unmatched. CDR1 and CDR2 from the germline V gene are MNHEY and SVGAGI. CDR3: CASSYSRGQGSEAFF. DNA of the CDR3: TGTGCCAGCAGTTACTCGCGGGGACAGGGCTCTGAAGCTTTCTTT.

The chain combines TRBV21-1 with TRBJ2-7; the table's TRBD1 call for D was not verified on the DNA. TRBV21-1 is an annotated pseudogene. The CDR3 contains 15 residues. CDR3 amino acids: CASRSGLELVGEQYF. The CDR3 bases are TGTGCCAGCAGGTCAGGTTTGGAACTCGTGGGCGAGCAGTACTTC.

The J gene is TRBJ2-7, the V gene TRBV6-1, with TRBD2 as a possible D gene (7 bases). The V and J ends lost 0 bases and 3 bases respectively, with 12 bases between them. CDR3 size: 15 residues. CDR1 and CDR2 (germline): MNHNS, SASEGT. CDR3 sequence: CASSEAPGEGYEQYF. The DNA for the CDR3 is TGTGCCAGCAGTGAAGCCCCAGGGGAGGGCTACGAGCAGTACTTC.

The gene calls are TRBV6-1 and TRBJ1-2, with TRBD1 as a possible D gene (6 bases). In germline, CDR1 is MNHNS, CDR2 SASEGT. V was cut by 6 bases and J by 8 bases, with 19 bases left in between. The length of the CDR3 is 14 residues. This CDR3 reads CASSLSQGLGGYTF. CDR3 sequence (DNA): TGTGCCAGCAGCCTTAGCCAGGGGTTGGGGGGCTACACCTTC.

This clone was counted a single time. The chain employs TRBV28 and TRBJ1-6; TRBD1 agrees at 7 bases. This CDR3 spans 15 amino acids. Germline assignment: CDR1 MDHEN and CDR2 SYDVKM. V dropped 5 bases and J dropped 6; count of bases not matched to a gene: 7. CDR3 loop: CASSATGSSNSPLHF. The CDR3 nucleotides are TGTGCCAGCAGTGCGACAGGGAGTAGTAATTCACCCCTCCACTTT.

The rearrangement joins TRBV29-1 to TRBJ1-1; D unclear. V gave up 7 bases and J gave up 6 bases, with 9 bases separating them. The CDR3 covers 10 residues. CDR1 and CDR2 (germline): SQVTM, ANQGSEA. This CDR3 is CSGWVSEAFF. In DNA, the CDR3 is TGCAGCGGCTGGGTTTCTGAAGCTTTCTTT.

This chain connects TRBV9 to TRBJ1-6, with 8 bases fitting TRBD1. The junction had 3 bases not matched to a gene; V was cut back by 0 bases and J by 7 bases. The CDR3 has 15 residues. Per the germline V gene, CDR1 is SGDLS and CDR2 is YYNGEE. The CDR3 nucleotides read TGTGCCAGCAGCGTAGCTCCAGGGGGCAATTCACCCCTCCACTTT. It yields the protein CASSVAPGGNSPLHF.

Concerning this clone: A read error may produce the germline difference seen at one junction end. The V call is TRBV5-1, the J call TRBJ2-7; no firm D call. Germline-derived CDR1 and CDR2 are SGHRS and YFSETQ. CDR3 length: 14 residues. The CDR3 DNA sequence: TGCTCCAGCAGCTTGGAGTCGTGGACCTACGAGCAGTACTTC. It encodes CSSSLESWTYEQYF. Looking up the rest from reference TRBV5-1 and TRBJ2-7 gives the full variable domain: KAGVTQTPRYLIKTRGQQVTLSCSPISGHRSVSWYQQTPGQGLQFLFEYFSETQRNKGNFPGRFSGRQFSNSRSEMNVSTLELGDSALYLCSSSLESWTYEQYFGPGTRLTVT.

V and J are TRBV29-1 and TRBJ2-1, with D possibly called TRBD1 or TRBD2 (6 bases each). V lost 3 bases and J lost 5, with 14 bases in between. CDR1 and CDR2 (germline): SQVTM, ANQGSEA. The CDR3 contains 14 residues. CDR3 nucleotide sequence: TGCAGCGTTGACTCGGGGGCCAGGGACAATGAGCAGTTCTTC. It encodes CSVDSGARDNEQFF.

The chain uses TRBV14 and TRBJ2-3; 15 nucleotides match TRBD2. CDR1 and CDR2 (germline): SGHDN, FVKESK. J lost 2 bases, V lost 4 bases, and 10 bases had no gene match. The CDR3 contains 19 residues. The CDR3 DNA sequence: TGTGCCAGCAGCCTTCTCCCGGGACTAGCGGGGGGAAACACAGATACGCAGTATTTT. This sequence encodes CASSLLPGLAGGNTDTQYF.

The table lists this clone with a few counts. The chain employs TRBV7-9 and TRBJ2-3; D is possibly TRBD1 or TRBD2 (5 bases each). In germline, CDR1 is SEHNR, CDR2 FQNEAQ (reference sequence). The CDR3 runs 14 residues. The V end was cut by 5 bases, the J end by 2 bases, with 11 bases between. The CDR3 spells CASSHSGPTDTQYF. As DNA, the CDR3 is TGTGCCAGCAGCCATTCGGGGCCCACAGATACGCAGTATTTT.